Listed below are T cell receptor beta chains from one sample, sequenced in a study of response to subunit inactivated influenza vaccine. TCRdb re-called the RT-PCR reads with MiXCR, one entry per CDR3 protein. The sample holds around 490,000 distinct CDR3 sequences, under 9% seen once. The specimen comprised PBMCs from blood, sampled less than 30 months after vaccination. These receptors came from a man aged 50 to 75 who received an inactivated influenza vaccine. The CDR3 runs from the conserved cysteine through the conserved F or W. D genes are given only for firm matches. Size values are once, few and many counts, or a class for expanded clones, and some rows have none.

CDR3aa: CASSRTSTTQYF
CDR3nt: TGTGCCAGCAGCCGCACATCAACCACGCAGTATTTT
d_gene: .
abundance: .
len: 12
v_gene: TRBV5-6
j_gene: TRBJ2-3

CDR3aa: CASSPTGGRETQYF
CDR3nt: TGTGCCAGCAGTCCAACGGGGGGCCGAGAGACCCAGTACTTC
d_gene: .
abundance: .
len: 14
v_gene: TRBV27
j_gene: TRBJ2-5

CDR3aa: CASNTPLRRPYEQYF
CDR3nt: TGTGCCAGCAACACACCGCTCCGACGGCCCTACGAGCAGTACTTC
d_gene: .
abundance: .
len: 15
v_gene: TRBV6-2/TRBV6-3
j_gene: TRBJ2-7

CDR3aa: CASSHRLALDTQYF
CDR3nt: TGTGCCAGCAGCCACCGACTAGCTTTGGATACGCAGTATTTT
d_gene: TRBD2
abundance: few
len: 14
v_gene: TRBV7-8
j_gene: TRBJ2-3

CDR3aa: CASSLTGPGTEAFF
CDR3nt: TGTGCCAGCAGCTTAACAGGGCCGGGCACTGAAGCTTTCTTT
d_gene: .
abundance: few
len: 14
v_gene: TRBV7-2
j_gene: TRBJ1-1

CDR3aa: CASSVGSGGNNEQFF
CDR3nt: TGTGCCAGCAGCGTAGGGTCAGGGGGGAACAATGAGCAGTTCTTC
d_gene: .
abundance: many
len: 15
v_gene: TRBV9
j_gene: TRBJ2-1

CDR3aa: CSAWTGTHTEAFF
CDR3nt: TGCAGCGCCTGGACAGGTACTCACACTGAAGCTTTCTTT
d_gene: TRBD1
abundance: .
len: 13
v_gene: TRBV29-1
j_gene: TRBJ1-1

CDR3aa: CSVVQLAGGHTGTQYF
CDR3nt: TGCAGCGTTGTCCAACTAGCGGGGGGGCACACAGGTACGCAGTATTTT
d_gene: TRBD2
abundance: .
len: 16
v_gene: TRBV29-1
j_gene: TRBJ2-3

CDR3aa: CSAGQGSDTQYF
CDR3nt: TGCAGTGCCGGACAGGGTTCAGATACGCAGTATTTT
d_gene: TRBD1
abundance: many
len: 12
v_gene: TRBV20-1
j_gene: TRBJ2-3

CDR3aa: CASSQDRGGSGNTGELFF
CDR3nt: TGTGCCAGCAGCCAAGATCGGGGCGGTAGCGGGAACACCGGGGAGCTGTTTTTT
d_gene: .
abundance: .
len: 18
v_gene: TRBV4-2
j_gene: TRBJ2-2

CDR3aa: CASSSRTGNYEQYF
CDR3nt: TGTGCCAGCAGTTCTCGGACAGGAAACTACGAGCAGTACTTC
d_gene: TRBD1
abundance: many
len: 14
v_gene: TRBV7-2
j_gene: TRBJ2-7

CDR3aa: CASSQEVASGSREKLFF
CDR3nt: TGCGCCAGCAGCCAAGAGGTAGCTTCAGGGTCAAGGGAAAAACTGTTTTTT
d_gene: .
abundance: many
len: 17
v_gene: TRBV4-3
j_gene: TRBJ1-4

CDR3aa: CASSLETGTGSGNTIYF
CDR3nt: TGTGCCAGCAGCTTAGAAACCGGGACAGGGTCTGGAAACACCATATATTTT
d_gene: TRBD1
abundance: few
len: 17
v_gene: TRBV7-6
j_gene: TRBJ1-3

CDR3aa: CSARVEDAFF
CDR3nt: TGCAGTGCTAGAGTTGAGGATGCTTTCTTT
d_gene: .
abundance: few
len: 10
v_gene: TRBV20-1
j_gene: TRBJ1-1

CDR3aa: CSARYSGRGYNEQFF
CDR3nt: TGCAGTGCTCGATATAGCGGGAGGGGGTACAATGAGCAGTTCTTC
d_gene: TRBD2
abundance: many
len: 15
v_gene: TRBV20-1
j_gene: TRBJ2-1

CDR3aa: CASSLDRTTDTQYF
CDR3nt: TGTGCCAGCAGTTTGGACAGGACGACGGATACGCAGTATTTT
d_gene: TRBD1
abundance: many
len: 14
v_gene: TRBV12-3/TRBV12-4
j_gene: TRBJ2-3

CDR3aa: CASSLDPNNEQFF
CDR3nt: TGTGCCAGCAGCTTAGACCCAAACAATGAGCAGTTCTTC
d_gene: .
abundance: many
len: 13
v_gene: TRBV7-3
j_gene: TRBJ2-1

CDR3aa: CASGSGGSNQPQHF
CDR3nt: TGTGCCAGTGGAAGTGGGGGGAGCAATCAGCCCCAGCATTTT
d_gene: .
abundance: .
len: 14
v_gene: TRBV6-1
j_gene: TRBJ1-5

CDR3aa: CSARSPTAMNTEAFF
CDR3nt: TGCAGTGCCCGATCCCCGACAGCCATGAACACTGAAGCTTTCTTT
d_gene: .
abundance: few
len: 15
v_gene: TRBV20-1
j_gene: TRBJ1-1

CDR3aa: CASSQGQLLNYGYTF
CDR3nt: TGTGCCAGCAGCCAAGGACAGCTTTTAAACTATGGCTACACCTTC
d_gene: .
abundance: many
len: 15
v_gene: TRBV5-5
j_gene: TRBJ1-2

CDR3aa: CASSQVPGAYNEQFF
CDR3nt: TGTGCCAGCAGCCAAGTACCGGGCGCCTACAATGAGCAGTTCTTC
d_gene: .
abundance: few
len: 15
v_gene: TRBV14
j_gene: TRBJ2-1

CDR3aa: CASSLDPPRQAISGANVLTF
CDR3nt: TGCGCCAGCAGCTTGGACCCCCCCCGACAGGCAATCTCTGGGGCCAACGTCCTGACTTTC
d_gene: .
abundance: .
len: 20
v_gene: TRBV5-1
j_gene: TRBJ2-6

CDR3aa: CSARSRLAGGSNEQFF
CDR3nt: TGCAGTGCTAGGTCGAGACTAGCGGGAGGGAGTAATGAGCAGTTCTTC
d_gene: TRBD2
abundance: .
len: 16
v_gene: TRBV20-1
j_gene: TRBJ2-1

CDR3aa: CASRPPGRGGELFF
CDR3nt: TGTGCCAGCAGACCCCCCGGGAGGGGCGGGGAGCTGTTTTTT
d_gene: TRBD2
abundance: .
len: 14
v_gene: TRBV12-3/TRBV12-4
j_gene: TRBJ2-2

CDR3aa: CASSLTADTEAFF
CDR3nt: TGTGCCAGCAGTCTAACTGCGGACACTGAAGCTTTCTTT
d_gene: .
abundance: many
len: 13
v_gene: TRBV12-3/TRBV12-4
j_gene: TRBJ1-1

CDR3aa: CASSVATAEQETQYF
CDR3nt: TGTGCCAGCAGCGTAGCTACGGCGGAACAAGAGACCCAGTACTTC
d_gene: .
abundance: few
len: 15
v_gene: TRBV9
j_gene: TRBJ2-5

CDR3aa: CSVVGTGVNYEQYF
CDR3nt: TGCAGCGTTGTGGGGACAGGGGTGAACTACGAGCAGTACTTC
d_gene: TRBD1
abundance: few
len: 14
v_gene: TRBV29-1
j_gene: TRBJ2-7

CDR3aa: CASSLVWEGRAQYF
CDR3nt: TGTGCCAGCAGCTTAGTTTGGGAAGGGCGCGCGCAGTACTTC
d_gene: .
abundance: many
len: 14
v_gene: TRBV7-2
j_gene: TRBJ2-7

CDR3aa: CASSLQGGPYEQYF
CDR3nt: TGTGCCAGCAGCTTACAGGGGGGCCCCTACGAGCAGTACTTC
d_gene: .
abundance: .
len: 14
v_gene: TRBV7-2
j_gene: TRBJ2-7

CDR3aa: CASSYLGLQFF
CDR3nt: TGCGCCAGCAGCTACCTCGGACTGCAGTTCTTC
d_gene: .
abundance: many
len: 11
v_gene: TRBV5-1
j_gene: TRBJ2-1

CDR3aa: CASSLAIPFYNSPLHF
CDR3nt: TGTGCCAGCAGTTTAGCTATCCCGTTCTATAATTCACCCCTCCACTTT
d_gene: .
abundance: many
len: 16
v_gene: TRBV12-3/TRBV12-4
j_gene: TRBJ1-6

CDR3aa: CASSNAVAASTDTQYF
CDR3nt: TGTGCCAGCAGCAACGCTGTGGCAGCCAGCACAGATACGCAGTATTTT
d_gene: .
abundance: few
len: 16
v_gene: TRBV14
j_gene: TRBJ2-3

CDR3aa: CASSTGTQLRETQYF
CDR3nt: TGCGCCAGCAGCACAGGGACCCAACTCAGGGAGACCCAGTACTTC
d_gene: .
abundance: many
len: 15
v_gene: TRBV5-1
j_gene: TRBJ2-5

CDR3aa: CASSLASPGTGISYEQYF
CDR3nt: TGTGCCAGCAGCTTAGCGAGCCCCGGGACAGGGATCTCCTACGAGCAGTACTTC
d_gene: TRBD1
abundance: .
len: 18
v_gene: TRBV11-1
j_gene: TRBJ2-7

CDR3aa: CASSPPGSSYEQYF
CDR3nt: TGTGCCAGCTCACCGCCAGGTAGTTCCTACGAGCAGTACTTC
d_gene: .
abundance: few
len: 14
v_gene: TRBV18
j_gene: TRBJ2-7

CDR3aa: CSADPGQGAKTQYF
CDR3nt: TGCAGTGCCGATCCGGGACAGGGGGCAAAGACCCAGTACTTC
d_gene: TRBD1
abundance: few
len: 14
v_gene: TRBV20-1
j_gene: TRBJ2-5

CDR3aa: CASSAEGFQPQHF
CDR3nt: TGTGCCAGCAGTGCTGAAGGTTTTCAGCCCCAGCATTTT
d_gene: .
abundance: few
len: 13
v_gene: TRBV2
j_gene: TRBJ1-5

CDR3aa: CASSQGASTRTNTGELFF
CDR3nt: TGCGCCAGCAGCCAAGGGGCCAGTACACGAACGAACACCGGGGAGCTGTTTTTT
d_gene: .
abundance: many
len: 18
v_gene: TRBV4-3
j_gene: TRBJ2-2

CDR3aa: CASGREHSYEQYF
CDR3nt: TGCGCCAGCGGCCGGGAACATTCCTACGAGCAGTACTTC
d_gene: .
abundance: many
len: 13
v_gene: TRBV5-1
j_gene: TRBJ2-7

CDR3aa: CASSLTGGHDTEAFF
CDR3nt: TGTGCCAGCAGCTTGACAGGGGGCCATGACACTGAAGCTTTCTTT
d_gene: TRBD1
abundance: few
len: 15
v_gene: TRBV7-8
j_gene: TRBJ1-1

CDR3aa: CATSGHRDTEAFF
CDR3nt: TGTGCCACCAGCGGACACAGGGACACTGAAGCTTTCTTT
d_gene: .
abundance: few
len: 13
v_gene: TRBV15
j_gene: TRBJ1-1

CDR3aa: CASSPSQGYEQYF
CDR3nt: TGTGCCAGCAGTCCCTCGCAGGGCTACGAGCAGTACTTC
d_gene: .
abundance: many
len: 13
v_gene: TRBV2
j_gene: TRBJ2-7

CDR3aa: CASSERDRLVTGELFF
CDR3nt: TGTGCCAGCAGCGAACGGGACAGGCTGGTCACCGGGGAGCTGTTTTTT
d_gene: TRBD1
abundance: few
len: 16
v_gene: TRBV7-8
j_gene: TRBJ2-2

CDR3aa: CSASPSARTPLHF
CDR3nt: TGCAGTGCTAGTCCCAGCGCAAGGACACCCCTCCACTTT
d_gene: .
abundance: few
len: 13
v_gene: TRBV20-1
j_gene: TRBJ1-6

CDR3aa: CASSLVGGGGQPQHF
CDR3nt: TGCGCCAGCAGCTTGGTGGGGGGAGGGGGTCAGCCCCAGCATTTT
d_gene: .
abundance: .
len: 15
v_gene: TRBV5-1
j_gene: TRBJ1-5

CDR3aa: CASSLALGGGIPYEQYF
CDR3nt: TGTGCCAGCAGCTTAGCCCTAGGGGGGGGCATACCCTACGAGCAGTACTTC
d_gene: .
abundance: .
len: 17
v_gene: TRBV7-8
j_gene: TRBJ2-7

CDR3aa: CASSIGQGLGVYEQYF
CDR3nt: TGCGCCAGCAGCATCGGACAGGGTTTGGGCGTCTACGAGCAGTACTTC
d_gene: TRBD1
abundance: few
len: 16
v_gene: TRBV5-1
j_gene: TRBJ2-7

CDR3aa: CASTRGGRHTQYF
CDR3nt: TGTGCCAGCACGCGGGGGGGCCGTCATACGCAGTATTTT
d_gene: TRBD2
abundance: many
len: 13
v_gene: TRBV28
j_gene: TRBJ2-3

CDR3aa: CASSLTDREMWGYEQYF
CDR3nt: TGCGCCAGCAGCTTGACGGACAGGGAAATGTGGGGCTACGAGCAGTACTTC
d_gene: TRBD1
abundance: few
len: 17
v_gene: TRBV5-1
j_gene: TRBJ2-7

CDR3aa: CASSLKGMSTDTQYF
CDR3nt: TGTGCCAGCAGTTTAAAGGGGATGAGTACAGATACGCAGTATTTT
d_gene: .
abundance: many
len: 15
v_gene: TRBV12-3/TRBV12-4
j_gene: TRBJ2-3

CDR3aa: CASSRETSSSTDTQYF
CDR3nt: TGTGCCAGCTCACGAGAGACATCCTCTAGCACAGATACGCAGTATTTT
d_gene: .
abundance: .
len: 16
v_gene: TRBV18
j_gene: TRBJ2-3

CDR3aa: CASSNEGGTQYF
CDR3nt: TGTGCCAGCAGCAATGAGGGAGGGACCCAGTACTTC
d_gene: .
abundance: few
len: 12
v_gene: TRBV9
j_gene: TRBJ2-5

CDR3aa: CASSRGLEQFF
CDR3nt: TGTGCCAGCAGCAGGGGACTTGAGCAGTTCTTC
d_gene: .
abundance: .
len: 11
v_gene: TRBV5-8
j_gene: TRBJ2-1